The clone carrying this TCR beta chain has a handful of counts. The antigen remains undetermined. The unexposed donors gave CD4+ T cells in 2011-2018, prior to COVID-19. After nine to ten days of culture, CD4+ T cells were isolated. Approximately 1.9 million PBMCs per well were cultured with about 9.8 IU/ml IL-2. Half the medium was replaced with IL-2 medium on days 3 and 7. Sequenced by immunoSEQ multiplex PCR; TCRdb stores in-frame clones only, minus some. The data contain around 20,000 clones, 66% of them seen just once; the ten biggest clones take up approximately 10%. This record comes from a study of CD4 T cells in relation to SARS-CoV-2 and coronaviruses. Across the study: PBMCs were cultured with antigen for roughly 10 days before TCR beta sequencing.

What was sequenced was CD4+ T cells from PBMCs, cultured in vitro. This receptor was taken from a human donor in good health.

CDR3 nucleotides: TGTGCCAGCAGCCCAGCGGTCTCCTACAATGAGCAGTTCTTC. This codes for CASSPAVSYNEQFF. The chain has TRBV7-3 and TRBJ2-1, with D maybe TRBD2 (5 bases). The CDR3 length is 14 residues. From germline, CDR1 is SGHTA and CDR2 FQGTGA. V lost 5 bases to trimming and J lost 0 bases, with 8 bases between them. The whole variable domain, remainder taken from reference TRBV7-3 and TRBJ2-1, is GAGVSQTPSNKVTEKGKYVELRCDPISGHTALYWYRQSLGQGPEFLIYFQGTGAADDSGLPNDRFFAVRPEGSVSTLKIQRTERGDSAVYLCASSPAVSYNEQFFGPGTRLTVL.